This T cell receptor (beta chain) came from a study of blood T cell repertoires in COVID-19. Looking at the study overall: Nucleic acid was either cDNA or gDNA, and it came from T cells, B-cell-depleted T cells, or PBMCs.

Original methodology: Amplification of reference gene primers provided the estimated nucleated cell counts. Data came from immunoSEQ multiplex PCR; TCRdb stores just in-frame clones and leaves some out. V and J calls and clone size follow that table, whereas D and trimming were derived from the DNA. The data contain about 65,000 clones, approximately 93% of them singletons. The sequenced sample consisted of peripheral blood. The TCR was taken from a man between 65 and 85 years old with active COVID-19.

The CDR3, as DNA: TGTGCCAGCAGCTTGGCGGGACTAGCGGCTCAAGAGACCCAGTACTTC. Protein: CASSLAGLAAQETQYF. This chain connects TRBV5-8 to TRBJ2-5, with 11 bases fitting TRBD2. Trimming removed 0 bases from V and 2 bases from J; junction bases left unmatched: 3. This CDR3 has 16 amino acids. Looked up from germline, CDR1 is SGHTS and CDR2 is YDEGEE.